These 10 T cell receptor beta chains were all obtained from the same sample, sequenced in a study of blood T cell repertoires in COVID-19. TCRdb keeps only in-frame clones here, not all; method: immunoSEQ multiplex PCR. The table shows some 150,000 clones, with over 75% occurring only once. Sequencing used peripheral blood. The receptors originated from a woman aged 45-59 years with acute or convalescent COVID-19.

The J gene is TRBJ2-5, the V gene TRBV19; the match to TRBD2 covers 12 bases. The CDR3 is 14 residues long. Germline loops: CDR1 LNHDA, CDR2 SQIVND (reference sequence). The trim removed 6 bases at V and 5 bases at J, leaving 4 bases unmatched. For the CDR3, the DNA is TGTGCCAGTAGCGGACTAGCGGGGTGGGAGACCCAGTACTTC. This codes for CASSGLAGWETQYF.

The chain carries TRBV7-2 and TRBJ1-5; D is unclear. The CDR3 runs to 15 residues. Germline values: CDR1 SGHTA, CDR2 FQGNSA. V lost 2 bases, J lost 5 bases, and 13 bases lay in between. The CDR3 coding sequence is TGTGCCAGCAGCTTACTGTCGGGAAACGATCAGCCCCAGCATTTT. Amino acid sequence: CASSLLSGNDQPQHF.

The sample holds a few counts of this clone. V and J are TRBV9 and TRBJ1-2, with TRBD1 matching 7 bases. Germline CDR1 and CDR2: SGDLS and YYNGEE. V trimming: 4 bases; J trimming: 10 bases; junction bases outside the gene matches: 13. The CDR3 loop spans 14 amino acids. CDR3 bases: TGTGCCAGCAGCCCTCCGGGACAGTTACTCCTCTACACCTTC. Its protein is CASSPPGQLLLYTF.

The chain has TRBV6-2 or TRBV6-3 and TRBJ2-3; the D gene is possibly TRBD2 (6 bases). CDR3 length: 17 amino acids. Looked up from germline, CDR1 is MNHEY and CDR2 is SVGEGT. The V and J ends lost 3 bases and 2 bases respectively, with 18 bases between them. CDR3 in DNA: TGTGCCAGCAGTTATGAATTGGCGGGGAAGGTCACAGATACGCAGTATTTT. Encoded protein: CASSYELAGKVTDTQYF.

The chain links TRBV6-1 to TRBJ1-1, with a weak D call TRBD1 (6 bases). CDR1 and CDR2 (germline): MNHNS, SASEGT. The CDR3 totals 14 residues. Trimming pared 1 base from V and 5 bases from J, leaving 11 bases between. CDR3 in DNA: TGTGCCAGCAGTGAAGGAGGGGGTTGGACTGAAGCTTTCTTT. The encoded protein is CASSEGGGWTEAFF.

The chain uses TRBV9 and TRBJ1-1; D perhaps matches TRBD1 (6 bases). The V gene's germline CDR1 is SGDLS and CDR2 YYNGEE. The CDR3 has 15 residues. V was clipped by 3 bases and J by 10 bases, with 22 bases between them. CDR3 region: CASSAWDNSRSGAFF. CDR3 nucleotides: TGTGCCAGCAGCGCCTGGGACAACAGTAGATCCGGAGCTTTCTTT.

The chain employs TRBV5-6 and TRBJ1-1; 9 nucleotides line up with TRBD1. The CDR3 sequence is 14 residues long. From germline, CDR1 is SGHDT and CDR2 YYEEEE. J lost 2 bases, V lost 5 bases, and 4 bases had no gene match. The CDR3: CASREQGANTEAFF. The CDR3 DNA reads as TGTGCCAGCAGGGAACAGGGGGCAAACACTGAAGCTTTCTTT. Together with reference TRBV5-6 and TRBJ1-1, the CDR3 gives the full variable domain: DAGVTQSPTHLIKTRGQQVTLRCSPKSGHDTVSWYQQALGQGPQFIFQYYEEEERQRGNFPDRFSGHQFPNYSSELNVNALLLGDSALYLCASREQGANTEAFFGQGTRLTVV.

The chain recombines TRBV5-6 with TRBJ1-1; 7 bases match TRBD1. The germline gives CDR1 SGHDT, CDR2 YYEEEE. This CDR3 contains 16 residues. With 5 bases clipped from V and 4 bases from J, the junction kept 14 bases outside the gene matches. CDR3 protein: CASSPETGQEVTEAFF. The CDR3 region has the DNA TGTGCCAGCAGTCCCGAGACAGGGCAAGAGGTCACTGAAGCTTTCTTT.

The V and J genes are TRBV5-6 and TRBJ1-6, with D maybe TRBD1 (5 bases). Germline loops: CDR1 SGHDT, CDR2 YYEEEE. This CDR3 spans 16 amino acids. V was shortened by 0 bases and J by 7 bases, with 14 bases between the two germline ends. In nucleotides, the CDR3 is TGTGCCAGCAGCTTGGATGGGGGGACGGGGAATTCACCCCTCCACTTT. Protein: CASSLDGGTGNSPLHF.

The chain couples TRBV19 to TRBJ1-6; no clear D. The CDR3 spans 14 residues. V shed 3 bases and J shed 10 bases, with 13 bases lying between them. Per germline, CDR1 LNHDA and CDR2 SQIVND (reference sequence). This chain's CDR3 is CASSIRERGSPLHF. CDR3 in DNA: TGTGCCAGTAGTATTCGGGAAAGAGGGTCACCCCTCCACTTT.